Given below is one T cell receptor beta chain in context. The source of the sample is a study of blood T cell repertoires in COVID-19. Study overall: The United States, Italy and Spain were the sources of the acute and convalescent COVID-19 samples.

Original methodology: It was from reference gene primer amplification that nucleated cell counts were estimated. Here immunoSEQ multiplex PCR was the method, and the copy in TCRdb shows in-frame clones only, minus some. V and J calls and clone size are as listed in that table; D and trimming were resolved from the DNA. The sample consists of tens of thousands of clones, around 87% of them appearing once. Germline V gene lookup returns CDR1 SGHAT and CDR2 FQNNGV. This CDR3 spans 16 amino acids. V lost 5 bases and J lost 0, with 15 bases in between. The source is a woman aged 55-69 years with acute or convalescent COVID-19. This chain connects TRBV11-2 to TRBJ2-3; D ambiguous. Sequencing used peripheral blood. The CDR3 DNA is TGTGCCAGCAGCCCTTTTTGGTTGACTAGCACAGATACGCAGTATTTT. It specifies CASSPFWLTSTDTQYF.